This T cell receptor beta chain was documented in a study of T cells in Graves' hyperthyroidism and ophthalmopathy. Background on the study: Peripheral blood was taken when the disease was first diagnosed, before any treatment began.

Points from the study as a whole: Within blood appeared most thyroid clonotypes that had expanded above 0.001. Median prediction lead before ophthalmopathy onset was 5 to 7 months with the model.

Absence of ophthalmopathy progression within 18 months defined stable Graves' hyperthyroidism. This clonotype was seen more than once but under ten times. Antigen unknown. Amplification of TCR beta CDR3 regions used RNA as the template. The HTBI primer set drove a first-round RT-PCR of the TCR CDR3. From the multiplex PCR reads, TCRdb called clonotypes with MiXCR, one entry per CDR3 protein. The sample consists of hundreds of thousands of distinct CDR3 sequences, 11% to 15% of them appearing once. In germline, CDR1 is SGHAT, CDR2 FQNNGV. Losses at the gene ends were 4 bases for V and 4 bases for J; bases not matched to a gene: 13. CDR3 length equals 17 residues.

Material for sequencing was blood. The TCR sequence derives from a young woman with Graves' hyperthyroidism. The chain employs TRBV11-2 and TRBJ2-1; 7 nucleotides line up with TRBD2. This chain's CDR3 is CASSSFTSDLAYNEQFF. CDR3 sequence (DNA): TGTGCCAGCAGCTCGTTTACTAGCGACCTGGCTTACAATGAGCAGTTCTTC.